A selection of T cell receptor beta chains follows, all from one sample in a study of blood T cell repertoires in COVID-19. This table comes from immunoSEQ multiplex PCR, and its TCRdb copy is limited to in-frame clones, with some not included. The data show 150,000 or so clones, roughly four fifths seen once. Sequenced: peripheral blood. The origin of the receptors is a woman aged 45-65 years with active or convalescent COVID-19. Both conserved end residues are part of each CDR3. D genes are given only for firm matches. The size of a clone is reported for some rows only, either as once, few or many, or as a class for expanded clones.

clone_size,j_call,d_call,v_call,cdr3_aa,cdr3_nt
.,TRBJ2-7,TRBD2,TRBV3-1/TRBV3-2,CASSPLAGAVSYEQYF,TGTGCCAGCAGCCCCTTAGCGGGAGCCGTCTCCTACGAGCAGTACTTC
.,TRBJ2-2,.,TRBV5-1,CASSFANTGELFF,TGCGCCAGCAGCTTCGCGAACACCGGGGAGCTGTTTTTT
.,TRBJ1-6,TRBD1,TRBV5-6,CASSLGQGEGMNSPLHF,TGTGCCAGCAGCTTGGGACAGGGAGAGGGGATGAATTCACCCCTCCACTTT
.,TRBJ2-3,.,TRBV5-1,CASSLASDTQYF,TGCGCCAGCAGCTTGGCCTCAGATACGCAGTATTTT
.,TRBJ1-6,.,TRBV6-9,CASSFTGSSYNSPLHF,TGTGCCAGCAGTTTCACAGGGAGCTCCTATAATTCACCCCTCCACTTT
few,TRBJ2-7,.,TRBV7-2,CASSLAASSRGEQYF,TGTGCCAGCAGCTTAGCGGCCTCCTCCAGGGGCGAGCAGTACTTC
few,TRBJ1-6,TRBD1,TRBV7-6,CASSAGQGHSPLHF,TGTGCCAGCAGCGCGGGACAGGGGCATTCACCCCTCCACTTT
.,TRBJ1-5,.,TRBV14,CASSQDWVTRTADNQPQHF,TGTGCCAGCAGCCAAGATTGGGTGACTCGGACAGCCGACAATCAGCCCCAGCATTTT
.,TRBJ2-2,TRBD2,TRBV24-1,CATSDFASGNTGELFF,TGTGCCACCAGTGATTTTGCTAGCGGGAACACCGGGGAGCTGTTTTTT
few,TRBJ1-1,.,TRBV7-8,CASTIGGLNTEAFF,TGTGCCAGCACGATAGGGGGATTGAACACTGAAGCTTTCTTT
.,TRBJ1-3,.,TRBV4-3,CASSQVPGDTIYF,TGCGCCAGCAGCCAAGTACCGGGAGACACCATATATTTT
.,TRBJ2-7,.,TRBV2,CASRASSYEQYF,TGTGCCAGCAGGGCTAGCTCCTACGAGCAGTACTTC
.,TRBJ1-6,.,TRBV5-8,CASTHRVLRSSYNSPLHF,TGTGCCAGCACACACAGGGTACTTAGGAGCTCCTATAATTCACCCCTCCACTTT
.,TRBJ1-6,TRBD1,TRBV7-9,CASSLATGQGNSPLHF,TGTGCCAGCAGCTTAGCGACGGGACAGGGTAATTCACCCCTCCACTTT
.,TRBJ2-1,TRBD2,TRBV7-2,CASSISGRVVDEQFF,TGTGCCAGCAGCATCAGCGGGAGGGTGGTTGATGAGCAGTTCTTC
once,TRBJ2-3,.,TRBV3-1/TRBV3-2,CASSLTGGGTDTQYF,TGTGCCAGCAGCCTCACAGGCGGTGGCACAGATACGCAGTATTTT
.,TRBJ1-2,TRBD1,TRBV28,CASSFGQGVYGYTF,TGTGCCAGCAGTTTTGGACAGGGGGTCTATGGCTACACCTTC
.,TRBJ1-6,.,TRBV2,CASKSGDLRGEPLHF,TGTGCCAGCAAATCGGGGGACCTTCGGGGTGAACCCCTCCACTTT
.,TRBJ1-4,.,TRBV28,CASSSPLSSGGGEKLFF,TGTGCCAGCAGTTCCCCTCTATCGTCGGGAGGGGGGGAAAAACTGTTTTTT
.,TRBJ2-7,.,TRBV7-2,CASSPLGQGSLPSYEQYF,TGTGCCAGCAGCCCCCTCGGCCAGGGATCCCTCCCCTCCTACGAGCAGTACTTC
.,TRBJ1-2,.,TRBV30,CAWIRGGSGGYTF,TGTGCCTGGATTAGAGGGGGAAGTGGTGGCTACACCTTC
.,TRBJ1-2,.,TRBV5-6,CASSLFAGDGDYGYTF,TGTGCCAGCAGCTTGTTCGCAGGGGATGGGGACTATGGCTACACCTTC
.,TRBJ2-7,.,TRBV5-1,CASSTGHRADEQYF,TGCGCCAGCAGCACTGGACACCGAGCCGACGAGCAGTACTTC
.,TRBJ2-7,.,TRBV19,CASSGVYEQYF,TGTGCCAGTAGTGGAGTTTACGAGCAGTACTTC
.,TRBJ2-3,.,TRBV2,CASSGETLDRQYF,TGTGCCAGCAGTGGCGAGACACTCGACCGGCAGTATTTT
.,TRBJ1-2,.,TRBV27,CASSLLSTGPGGYTF,TGTGCCAGCAGTTTATTGTCGACAGGACCAGGAGGCTACACCTTC
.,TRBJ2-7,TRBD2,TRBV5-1,CASSLDAGEGYEQYF,TGCGCCAGCAGCTTGGACGCGGGAGAGGGATACGAGCAGTACTTC
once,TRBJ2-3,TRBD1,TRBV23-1,CASSLRGPFTDTQYF,TGCGCCAGCAGTCTTAGGGGGCCCTTTACTGATACGCAGTATTTT
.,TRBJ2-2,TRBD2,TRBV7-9,CASSLESGGALLNTGELFF,TGTGCCAGCAGCTTAGAAAGCGGGGGGGCTCTGTTGAACACCGGGGAGCTGTTTTTT
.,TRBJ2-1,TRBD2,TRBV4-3,CASSVRLANSYNEQFF,TGCGCCAGCAGCGTCCGACTAGCGAACTCCTACAATGAGCAGTTCTTC
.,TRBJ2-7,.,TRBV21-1,CASSKRGREETYEQYF,TGTGCCAGCAGCAAAAGAGGGAGGGAGGAAACCTACGAGCAGTACTTC
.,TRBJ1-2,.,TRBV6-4,CARSDRANYGYTF,TGTGCCAGATCGGACAGAGCTAACTATGGCTACACCTTC
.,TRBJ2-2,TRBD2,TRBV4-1,CASSQVVAGLNTGELFF,TGCGCCAGCAGCCAAGTTGTAGCGGGGTTGAACACCGGGGAGCTGTTTTTT
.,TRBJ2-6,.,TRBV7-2,CASRSQSSGANVLTF,TGTGCCAGCCGTAGCCAGAGCTCTGGGGCCAACGTCCTGACTTTC
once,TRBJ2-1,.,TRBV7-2,CASSLQYNEQFF,TGTGCCAGCAGCTTACAGTACAATGAGCAGTTCTTC
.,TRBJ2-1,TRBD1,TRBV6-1,CASSEVRTGGNEQFF,TGTGCCAGCAGTGAAGTCCGAACAGGGGGCAATGAGCAGTTCTTC
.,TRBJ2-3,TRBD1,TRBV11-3,CASSLEGQGSWEGRDTQYF,TGTGCCAGCAGCTTAGAGGGACAGGGTTCGTGGGAGGGCCGAGATACGCAGTATTTT
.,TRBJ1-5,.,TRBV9,CASSSGQSSNQPQHF,TGTGCCAGCAGCTCAGGACAGAGTAGCAATCAGCCCCAGCATTTT
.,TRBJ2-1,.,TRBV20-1,CSASSGADNEQFF,TGCAGTGCTAGTTCAGGGGCAGACAATGAGCAGTTCTTC
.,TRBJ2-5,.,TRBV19,CASSITVQETQYF,TGTGCCAGTAGTATAACAGTCCAAGAGACCCAGTACTTC
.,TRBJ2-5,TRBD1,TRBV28,CASRSGGQEETQYF,TGTGCCAGCAGGTCAGGGGGCCAGGAAGAGACCCAGTACTTC
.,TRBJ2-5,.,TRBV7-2,CASSSGLRQETQYF,TGTGCCAGCAGCTCGGGACTTCGTCAAGAGACCCAGTACTTC
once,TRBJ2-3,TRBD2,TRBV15,CATSNRGGSDTQYF,TGTGCCACCAGCAACCGGGGGGGGTCAGATACGCAGTATTTT
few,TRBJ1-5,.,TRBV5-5,CASSLSGHGNQPQHF,TGTGCCAGCAGCTTGAGCGGGCACGGCAATCAGCCCCAGCATTTT